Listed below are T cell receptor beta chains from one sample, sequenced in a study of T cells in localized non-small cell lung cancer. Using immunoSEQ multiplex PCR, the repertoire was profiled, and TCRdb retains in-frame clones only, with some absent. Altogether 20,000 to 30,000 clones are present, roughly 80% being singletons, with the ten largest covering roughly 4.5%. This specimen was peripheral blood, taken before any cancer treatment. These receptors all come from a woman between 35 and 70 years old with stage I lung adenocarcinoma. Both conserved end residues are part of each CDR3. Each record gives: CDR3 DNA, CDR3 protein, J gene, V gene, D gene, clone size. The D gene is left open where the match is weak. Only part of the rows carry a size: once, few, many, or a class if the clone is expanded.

TGCGCCAGCAGCCAATTAGTAGGGACGGGGAACACCGGGGAGCTGTTTTTT,CASSQLVGTGNTGELFF,TRBJ2-2,TRBV4-3,.,.
TGTGCCAGCAGTTACTGGGAGGGTGATGAGCAGTTCTTC,CASSYWEGDEQFF,TRBJ2-1,TRBV6-6,TRBD2,once
TGCGCCAGCAGCTTGGACAGGAATATCGAAGGCTACACCTTC,CASSLDRNIEGYTF,TRBJ1-2,TRBV5-1,.,.
TGTGCCAGCAGCAAATGGCAGGAACACTTCACAGATACGCAGTATTTT,CASSKWQEHFTDTQYF,TRBJ2-3,TRBV21-1,.,.
TGTGCCAGCTCACCTATTGACAGCAATCAGCCCCAGCATTTT,CASSPIDSNQPQHF,TRBJ1-5,TRBV18,.,few
TGTGCCTCGTCGTGGGGTCTCGGCACTGAAGCTTTCTTT,CASSWGLGTEAFF,TRBJ1-1,TRBV25-1,.,.
TGTGCCAGCAGCCAAACCTTGGGCTCTGGAAACACCATATATTTT,CASSQTLGSGNTIYF,TRBJ1-3,TRBV6-6,.,.
TGTGCCAGCAGCCTGGGACGGAGTATGGCCTACGAGCAGTACTTC,CASSLGRSMAYEQYF,TRBJ2-7,TRBV11-2,.,.
TGTGCCAGTGGAACAGGGGGCTCTGGAAACACCATATATTTT,CASGTGGSGNTIYF,TRBJ1-3,TRBV19,TRBD1,.
TGTGCCAGCAGCGTAGTGACCAGGGCAAAAGGCTACACCTTC,CASSVVTRAKGYTF,TRBJ1-2,TRBV9,.,.
TGTGCCAGCTCACCATTACAGTCGGAAGCTTTCTTT,CASSPLQSEAFF,TRBJ1-1,TRBV18,.,.
TGTGCCAGCAGCTATACACTAGGGGGATACGAGCAGTACTTC,CASSYTLGGYEQYF,TRBJ2-7,TRBV7-9,.,.
TGTGCCAGCAGCGTAAGTGGATCAACCTATGGCTACACCTTC,CASSVSGSTYGYTF,TRBJ1-2,TRBV9,.,.
TGTGCCAGCAGTTACTCGAGGGGGGCGCAGGGCACTGAAGCTTTCTTT,CASSYSRGAQGTEAFF,TRBJ1-1,TRBV6-6,.,few
TGTGCCAGCAGTGAATGGGACAGGTTCAATCAGCCCCAGCATTTT,CASSEWDRFNQPQHF,TRBJ1-5,TRBV6-1,TRBD1,.
TGTGCCAGCAGTTACAACCAACGAAGACACTATGGCTACACCTTC,CASSYNQRRHYGYTF,TRBJ1-2,TRBV6-5,.,.
TGTGCCATCAGCACGATGGACAGCTCCTACGAGCAGTACTTC,CAISTMDSSYEQYF,TRBJ2-7,TRBV10-3,.,once
TGTGCCAGCAGCTTAAAGTCAGGGTATAATCCCTACGAGCAGTACTTC,CASSLKSGYNPYEQYF,TRBJ2-7,TRBV7-9,.,.
TGTGCCAGCAGCTTAGGAGACGCCAATCAGCCCCAGCATTTT,CASSLGDANQPQHF,TRBJ1-5,TRBV7-8,.,once
TGTGCCAGTAGGGGAATCGGTAATTCACCCCTCCACTTT,CASRGIGNSPLHF,TRBJ1-6,TRBV19,.,.
TGCGCCAGCAGCCAAGATAAGGCAGGACAGGGGGCTTTTGGCTACACCTTC,CASSQDKAGQGAFGYTF,TRBJ1-2,TRBV4-3,TRBD1,.
TGTGCCAGCAGCTCCGGGAATGAAAAACTGTTTTTT,CASSSGNEKLFF,TRBJ1-4,TRBV7-9,.,once
TGTGCCAGCAGCACCTCTGGACCACAAGAGACCCAGTACTTC,CASSTSGPQETQYF,TRBJ2-5,TRBV6-5,.,.
TGTGCCAGCAGCTTAGAGGGGAGCTCTGGAAACACCATATATTTT,CASSLEGSSGNTIYF,TRBJ1-3,TRBV7-9,.,.
TGTGCCAGCAGCTCCGACACTCTCCTGAGCACTGAAGCTTTCTTT,CASSSDTLLSTEAFF,TRBJ1-1,TRBV7-2,.,.
TGCGCCAGCAATAAGGGGGCGGGGGGCACTGAAGCTTTCTTT,CASNKGAGGTEAFF,TRBJ1-1,TRBV10-2,TRBD1,few
TGTGCCAGCAGTCCCGGGATGCTCTCTGGAAACACCATATATTTT,CASSPGMLSGNTIYF,TRBJ1-3,TRBV6-1,.,.
TGCGCCAGCAGCCTAGGGGGGGGCCTGAGCTCCTACGAGCAGTACTTC,CASSLGGGLSSYEQYF,TRBJ2-7,TRBV4-3,.,.
TGTGCCAGCAGCTTACTTGGAGATCCTGAAGCTTTCTTT,CASSLLGDPEAFF,TRBJ1-1,TRBV7-6,.,.
TGTGCCAGCAGTGACGGCGGCGCCGGGGAGCTGTTTTTT,CASSDGGAGELFF,TRBJ2-2,TRBV6-4,.,.
TGTGCCAGCAGCTTCGGACAGGGCGTTAGCTCCTATAATTCACCCCTCCACTTT,CASSFGQGVSSYNSPLHF,TRBJ1-6,TRBV5-6,TRBD1,.
TGTGCCAGCAGCTTACGGGGGAGCTCCTACAATGAGCAGTTCTTC,CASSLRGSSYNEQFF,TRBJ2-1,TRBV7-2,.,.
TGCGCCAGCAGCCAAAACAAGGACCGCTACGAGCAGTACTTC,CASSQNKDRYEQYF,TRBJ2-7,TRBV4-3,.,.
TGTGCCAGCAGCTTAGACAGGGTAGCTCGGGGCTACACCTTC,CASSLDRVARGYTF,TRBJ1-2,TRBV7-2,.,once
TGTGCCAGCAGTTTGACCCGGGCAGACAATGAGCAGTTCTTC,CASSLTRADNEQFF,TRBJ2-1,TRBV6-1,.,.
TGTGCCAGCAGTGGGACCCAAGCCAAAAACATTCAGTACTTC,CASSGTQAKNIQYF,TRBJ2-4,TRBV2,.,once
TGTGCCAGCAGCCAGAGGGGGACAGATTACTTTAATGAAAAACTGTTTTTT,CASSQRGTDYFNEKLFF,TRBJ1-4,TRBV11-2,TRBD1,.
TGCAGTGCTAGAATAGGGAATACGCAGTATTTT,CSARIGNTQYF,TRBJ2-3,TRBV20-1,.,.
TGTGCCTGGAGTCTCCGGAGGGGGGCGACCTACGAGCAGTACTTC,CAWSLRRGATYEQYF,TRBJ2-7,TRBV30,.,.
TGCGCCAGCACCTTGGACGGATATAGCAATCAGCCCCAGCATTTT,CASTLDGYSNQPQHF,TRBJ1-5,TRBV5-1,.,.
TGCGCCAGCAGCTTGGCGGGGGGCGGTCCAGATACGCAGTATTTT,CASSLAGGGPDTQYF,TRBJ2-3,TRBV5-1,.,once
TGCGCCAGCAGCGCCTCGGACAGGGCGTATGGCTACACCTTC,CASSASDRAYGYTF,TRBJ1-2,TRBV4-3,TRBD1,.
TGTGCCAGCAGCTATCCGGGGGCCAACGAGCAGTACTTC,CASSYPGANEQYF,TRBJ2-7,TRBV5-4,.,.
TGTGCCAGCAGTCTCTTATCAGGGGCGGCTAATGGCTACACCTTC,CASSLLSGAANGYTF,TRBJ1-2,TRBV6-6,.,once
TGTGCCACCTCTGGTGACTCCACGGAGACCCAGTACTTC,CATSGDSTETQYF,TRBJ2-5,TRBV27,.,.
TGTGCCAGCAGCTTGAGACCAAGACAGGGAAACACCATATATTTT,CASSLRPRQGNTIYF,TRBJ1-3,TRBV5-5,.,.
TGTGCCATCAGGCGGGGGGAACAAGAGACCCAGTACTTC,CAIRRGEQETQYF,TRBJ2-5,TRBV10-3,TRBD2,.
TGTGCCAGCAGCCGAGGGGCACTTCAAGCTTTCTTT,CASSRGALQAFF,TRBJ1-1,TRBV5-4,.,.
TGTGCCAGCAGCCCTCAGGGGGCGGCGAACACTGAAGCTTTCTTT,CASSPQGAANTEAFF,TRBJ1-1,TRBV6-6,TRBD1,.
TGCGCCAGCAGCCAAGATAGGACAGGGGAGTCCTCCTATAATTCACCCCTCCACTTT,CASSQDRTGESSYNSPLHF,TRBJ1-6,TRBV4-3,TRBD1,.
TGTGCCACCAGCAGAGATTTGACCTACGAGCAGTACTTC,CATSRDLTYEQYF,TRBJ2-7,TRBV15,.,.
TGTGCCAGCTCTAAGGGGCGGGGAAACACTGAAGCTTTCTTT,CASSKGRGNTEAFF,TRBJ1-1,TRBV18,.,.
TGTGCCAGCAGCATTTCCGGGACAGAAATCTATGGCTACACCTTC,CASSISGTEIYGYTF,TRBJ1-2,TRBV2,TRBD1,.
TGTGCCAGCAGACTGAACAGGGGGTTCACTGAAGCTTTCTTT,CASRLNRGFTEAFF,TRBJ1-1,TRBV27,TRBD1,.
TGTGCCAGCAGCTTAAACGACAGGGGCTACGAGCAGTACTTC,CASSLNDRGYEQYF,TRBJ2-7,TRBV7-9,TRBD1,.
TGTGCCAGCAGCTCAGACGTGACGAACACCGGGGAGCTGTTTTTT,CASSSDVTNTGELFF,TRBJ2-2,TRBV7-9,.,few
TGTGCCAGCAGTACCACCCTACAGGGGGTTAACACTGAAGCTTTCTTT,CASSTTLQGVNTEAFF,TRBJ1-1,TRBV6-6,TRBD1,.
TGTGCCAGCAGCACCCGACAGGGAAACTATGGCTACACCTTC,CASSTRQGNYGYTF,TRBJ1-2,TRBV5-4,TRBD1,.